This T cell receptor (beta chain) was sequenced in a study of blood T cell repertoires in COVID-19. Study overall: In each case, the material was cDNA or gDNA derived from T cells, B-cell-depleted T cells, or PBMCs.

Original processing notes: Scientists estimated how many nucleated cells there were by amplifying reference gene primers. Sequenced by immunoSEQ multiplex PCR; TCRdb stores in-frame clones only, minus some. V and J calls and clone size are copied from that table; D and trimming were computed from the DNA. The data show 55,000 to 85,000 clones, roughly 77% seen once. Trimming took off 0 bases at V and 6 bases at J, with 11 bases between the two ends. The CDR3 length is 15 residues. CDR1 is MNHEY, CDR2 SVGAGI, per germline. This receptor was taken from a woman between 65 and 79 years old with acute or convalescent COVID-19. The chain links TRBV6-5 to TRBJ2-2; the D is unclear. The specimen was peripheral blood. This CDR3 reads CASSYSSTYPGELFF. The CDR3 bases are TGTGCCAGCAGTTACTCGTCTACTTATCCCGGGGAGCTGTTTTTT.